This T cell receptor beta chain derives from a study of blood T cell repertoires in COVID-19. As processed by the authors: For nucleated cells, counts were estimated from reference gene primer amplification. TCRdb keeps only in-frame clones here, not all; method: immunoSEQ multiplex PCR. V, J and clone size derive from that table, while D and trimming were established from the DNA sequence. The profile covers about 270,000 clones, with around nine tenths appearing a single time and around 2.4% taken by the ten largest. Germline CDR1 and CDR2: SQVTM and ANQGSEA. CDR3 length: 15 residues. Trimming removed 4 bases at V and 3 bases at J, with 15 bases between.

The gene calls are TRBV29-1 and TRBJ1-4; unclear D gene. The receptor was isolated from a young woman who had recovered from COVID-19. Sequences were obtained from PBMCs or T cells enriched from blood (not recorded which). CDR3 nucleotide sequence: TGCAGCGTTGGGGCCGAAAGGAAGTCTAATGAAAAACTGTTTTTT. This translates into CSVGAERKSNEKLFF.